Listed below are T cell receptor beta chains from one sample, sequenced in a study of human T cells and chemical hapten exposure. TCRdb analysed the RACE reads with MiXCR anew, one entry per CDR3 protein. This sample yields roughly 180,000 distinct CDR3 sequences, of which more than 14% are seen a single time; approximately 1.5% belongs to the top ten. This specimen was whole blood, taken in connection with sensitization to the hapten diphenylcyclopropenone (DPC). The origin of the receptors is a woman between 25 and 40 years old with alopecia areata. Some clones in this sample may be carry-over from other donors' samples. The CDR3 runs from the conserved cysteine through the conserved F or W. Each record gives: V gene, J gene, CDR3 protein.

v_gene: TRBV4-1
j_gene: TRBJ2-5
CDR3aa: CASSQTGGTQYF

v_gene: TRBV6-5
j_gene: TRBJ1-6
CDR3aa: CASSLTGGTSSYNSPLHF

v_gene: TRBV4-1
j_gene: TRBJ2-4
CDR3aa: CASSQQITGAKNIQYF

v_gene: TRBV6-1
j_gene: TRBJ2-3
CDR3aa: CASRRLESITDTQYF

v_gene: TRBV29-1
j_gene: TRBJ2-2
CDR3aa: CSAETGQGTGELFF

v_gene: TRBV11-1
j_gene: TRBJ2-5
CDR3aa: CASSVGLAGPTSETQYF

v_gene: TRBV20-1
j_gene: TRBJ2-7
CDR3aa: CSALSVLEQYF

v_gene: TRBV12-3/TRBV12-4
j_gene: TRBJ2-5
CDR3aa: CASTNLGQRGEAQYF

v_gene: TRBV4-3
j_gene: TRBJ2-7
CDR3aa: CASSQDLVGGGTYEQYF

v_gene: TRBV12-3/TRBV12-4
j_gene: TRBJ2-7
CDR3aa: CASSSDPMGAYEQYF

v_gene: TRBV6-5
j_gene: TRBJ1-4
CDR3aa: CASRAAEGGEKLFF

v_gene: TRBV6-2/TRBV6-3
j_gene: TRBJ2-5
CDR3aa: CASSYSQADQETQYF

v_gene: TRBV5-1
j_gene: TRBJ2-3
CDR3aa: CASSGTGGDTQYF

v_gene: TRBV4-3
j_gene: TRBJ2-3
CDR3aa: CASSPLEGTDTQYF

v_gene: TRBV7-8
j_gene: TRBJ1-1
CDR3aa: CASSLIQGNTEAFF

v_gene: TRBV20-1
j_gene: TRBJ2-1
CDR3aa: CSAREPGRTINEQFF

v_gene: TRBV20-1
j_gene: TRBJ1-1
CDR3aa: CSAEGQGGAEAFF

v_gene: TRBV7-2
j_gene: TRBJ2-3
CDR3aa: CASSRDRSRTDTQYF

v_gene: TRBV18
j_gene: TRBJ1-1
CDR3aa: CASSYQGEVTEAFF

v_gene: TRBV20-1
j_gene: TRBJ2-3
CDR3aa: CSARDFGPSTDTQYF

v_gene: TRBV20-1
j_gene: TRBJ1-5
CDR3aa: CSASRGNSNQPQHF

v_gene: TRBV28
j_gene: TRBJ2-7
CDR3aa: CASTRGDEQYF

v_gene: TRBV27
j_gene: TRBJ2-1
CDR3aa: CASSPLPSIPHEQFF

v_gene: TRBV3-1
j_gene: TRBJ2-3
CDR3aa: CASSLRTSIDTQYF

v_gene: TRBV19
j_gene: TRBJ1-6
CDR3aa: CASRGQGNNSPLHF

v_gene: TRBV7-9
j_gene: TRBJ2-1
CDR3aa: CASSLRGLAGGLGSYNEQFF

v_gene: TRBV4-1
j_gene: TRBJ2-5
CDR3aa: CASSRALAETQYF

v_gene: TRBV6-2/TRBV6-3
j_gene: TRBJ1-1
CDR3aa: CASRVAGADRGTEAFF

v_gene: TRBV6-5
j_gene: TRBJ1-3
CDR3aa: CASSNGDGNTIYF

v_gene: TRBV5-1
j_gene: TRBJ2-1
CDR3aa: CASSLRANEQFF

v_gene: TRBV18
j_gene: TRBJ2-5
CDR3aa: CASSRQKETQYF

v_gene: TRBV20-1
j_gene: TRBJ1-5
CDR3aa: CSVAKGGAGQPQHF

v_gene: TRBV7-2
j_gene: TRBJ2-5
CDR3aa: CASSPQGRETQYF

v_gene: TRBV7-2
j_gene: TRBJ1-1
CDR3aa: CASSLGRTMNTEAFF

v_gene: TRBV10-3
j_gene: TRBJ2-3
CDR3aa: CAISEGGRSDTQYF

v_gene: TRBV3-1
j_gene: TRBJ2-1
CDR3aa: CASSRTSGLYNEQFF

v_gene: TRBV12-3/TRBV12-4
j_gene: TRBJ1-2
CDR3aa: CASSLAGTPNYGYTF

v_gene: TRBV9
j_gene: TRBJ2-7
CDR3aa: CASSPGTGNYEQYF

v_gene: TRBV9
j_gene: TRBJ2-3
CDR3aa: CASSVDWGDTDTQYF

v_gene: TRBV4-1
j_gene: TRBJ2-1
CDR3aa: CASSQGLWNEQFF

v_gene: TRBV12-3/TRBV12-4
j_gene: TRBJ1-3
CDR3aa: CASSASGNTIYF

v_gene: TRBV4-1
j_gene: TRBJ2-1
CDR3aa: CASSQLTSGYNEQFF

v_gene: TRBV29-1
j_gene: TRBJ2-7
CDR3aa: CSAGTSSYEQYF

v_gene: TRBV6-6
j_gene: TRBJ1-2
CDR3aa: CASSKPIRESNYGYTF

v_gene: TRBV10-3
j_gene: TRBJ1-1
CDR3aa: CAISDPQTKATEAFF

v_gene: TRBV12-3/TRBV12-4
j_gene: TRBJ1-6
CDR3aa: CASNTGTPNSPLHF